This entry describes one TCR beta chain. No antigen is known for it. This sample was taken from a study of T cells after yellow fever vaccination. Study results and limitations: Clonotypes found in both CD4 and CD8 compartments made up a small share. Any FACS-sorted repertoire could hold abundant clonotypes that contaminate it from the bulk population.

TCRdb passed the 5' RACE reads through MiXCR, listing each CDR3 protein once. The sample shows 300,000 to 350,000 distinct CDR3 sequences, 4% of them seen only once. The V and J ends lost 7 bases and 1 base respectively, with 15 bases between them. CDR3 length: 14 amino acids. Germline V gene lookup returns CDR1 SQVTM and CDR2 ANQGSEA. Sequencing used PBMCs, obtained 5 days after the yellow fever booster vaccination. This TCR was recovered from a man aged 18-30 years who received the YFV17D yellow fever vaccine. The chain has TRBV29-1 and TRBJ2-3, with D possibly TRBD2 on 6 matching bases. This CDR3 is CSARPGVGTDTQYF. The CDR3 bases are TGCAGCGCCCGACCGGGGGTCGGCACAGATACGCAGTATTTT.